This is a list of T cell receptor beta chains from one sample in a study of blood T cell repertoires in COVID-19. The table came from immunoSEQ multiplex PCR; TCRdb's copy has only in-frame clones and leaves some out. The repertoire holds 250,000 or so clones, with more than 85% as singletons. The sequenced sample was PBMCs or T cells enriched from blood (not recorded which). The receptors were sampled from a man aged 35-49 years who had been exposed to COVID-19. Each CDR3 is given with its conserved first and last residue. A D gene is named only where the DNA matches it firmly. Not every row has a clone size; where given, it reads once, few, many or a size class.

abundance	j_gene	v_gene	d_gene	CDR3nt	CDR3aa
.	TRBJ2-5	TRBV6-5	TRBD1	TGTGCCAGCAGCGGAACAGGGGGATGGGAGACCCAGTACTTC	CASSGTGGWETQYF
.	TRBJ1-2	TRBV9	TRBD1	TGTGCCAGCAGCGTACGGGACAGGGCCTATGGCTACACCTTC	CASSVRDRAYGYTF
.	TRBJ2-1	TRBV7-2	.	TGTGCCAGCAGCTTAGCCCGGTTGTATGAGCAGTTCTTC	CASSLARLYEQFF
few	TRBJ2-7	TRBV6-1	TRBD2	TGTGCCAGCAGTGAAGGACTAGCGGGAGTCTACGAGCAGTACTTC	CASSEGLAGVYEQYF
.	TRBJ2-2	TRBV5-4	TRBD1	TGTGCCAGCAGCTTGGTCACCCGACAGGGTACCGGGGAGCTGTTTTTT	CASSLVTRQGTGELFF
.	TRBJ1-1	TRBV5-4	.	TGTGCCAGCAGCTTAGGAGGACAGAACCGGAACACTGAAGCTTTCTTT	CASSLGGQNRNTEAFF
.	TRBJ1-1	TRBV10-2	.	TGCGCCAGCAGTGACTTTGAGGCCGAGAACACTGAAGCTTTCTTT	CASSDFEAENTEAFF
.	TRBJ2-3	TRBV27	.	TGTGCCAGCGGTAGCGGACGCACAGATACGCAGTATTTT	CASGSGRTDTQYF
.	TRBJ2-5	TRBV28	TRBD1	TGTGCCAGCAGTTTACAGGGGGCGAGAGGGGAGGAGACCCAGTACTTC	CASSLQGARGEETQYF
.	TRBJ2-7	TRBV3-1/TRBV3-2	.	TGTGCCAGCAGCCAAGGTACAACCTCCTACGAGCAGTACTTC	CASSQGTTSYEQYF
.	TRBJ2-2	TRBV28	TRBD1	TGTGCCAGCAGTTCTCCGGGACAGGGGGCCGGGGAGCTGTTTTTT	CASSSPGQGAGELFF
.	TRBJ2-1	TRBV18	TRBD1	TGTGCCAGCTCGCGGACAGGGCCGGTTGGGGACAATGAGCAGTTCTTC	CASSRTGPVGDNEQFF
.	TRBJ2-2	TRBV4-3	TRBD2	TGCGCCAGCAGCCACCATATAGCGGGAGGGACCGGGGAGCTGTTTTTT	CASSHHIAGGTGELFF
.	TRBJ1-2	TRBV28	.	TGTGCCAGCAAACCCTCCGGGACATCTAACTATGGCTACACCTTC	CASKPSGTSNYGYTF
.	TRBJ2-1	TRBV5-1	TRBD2	TGCGCCAGCAGCTGGGGACTAGCGGGATTGTCGTACAATGAGCAGTTCTTC	CASSWGLAGLSYNEQFF
.	TRBJ2-7	TRBV2	.	TGTGCCAGCACGGGACTCCAGAGGGAGACTAGAGGCCGAGAGCAGTACTTC	CASTGLQRETRGREQYF
.	TRBJ2-1	TRBV24-1	TRBD2	TGTGCCACCAGTGAGGGGGGGACTAGCGGGAGGGCGTACAATGAGCAGTTCTTC	CATSEGGTSGRAYNEQFF
.	TRBJ2-1	TRBV30	.	TGTGCCTGGAGGTCCGTTTTCTCCTACAATGAGCAGTTCTTC	CAWRSVFSYNEQFF
.	TRBJ2-7	TRBV7-9	.	TGTGCCAGCAGCTTTAACAGGGCATACGAGCAGTACTTC	CASSFNRAYEQYF
.	TRBJ1-1	TRBV5-5	TRBD1	TGTGCCAGCAGCAGCCGGGACAGGGGGCCTGAAGCTTTCTTT	CASSSRDRGPEAFF
.	TRBJ2-2	TRBV7-2	TRBD1	TGTGCGGCGGGACAGGGGGCCGGGGAGCTGTTTTTT	CAAGQGAGELFF
.	TRBJ1-4	TRBV2	.	TGTGCCAGCAGGGAGAATCCAATGGAAAAAAAACTGTTTTTT	CASRENPMEKKLFF
.	TRBJ2-7	TRBV5-1	.	TGCGCCAGTAGCTTGGCTGCAGTCTCCTACGAGCAGTACTTC	CASSLAAVSYEQYF
.	TRBJ2-3	TRBV7-3	.	TGTGCCAGCAGCTTAAATCAGGATACGCAGTATTTT	CASSLNQDTQYF
.	TRBJ2-7	TRBV18	.	TGTGCCAGCTCAGCGTCCAGGGGTTCCTACGAGCAGTACTTC	CASSASRGSYEQYF
.	TRBJ2-1	TRBV19	TRBD2	TGTGCCAGTAGTATTGGAAACCCGGGACTAGCCGATGAGCAGTTCTTC	CASSIGNPGLADEQFF
.	TRBJ2-7	TRBV27	TRBD2	TGTGCCAGCAGAGGGCTAGCGGGTGCCTACGAGCAGTACTTC	CASRGLAGAYEQYF
.	TRBJ2-3	TRBV30	.	TGTGCCTGGAGTGTCCGGGATCCGGGCACAGATACGCAGTATTTT	CAWSVRDPGTDTQYF
once	TRBJ1-1	TRBV13	.	TGTGCCAGCAGACCCCCAGGGCCGGACACTGAAGCTTTCTTT	CASRPPGPDTEAFF
.	TRBJ2-2	TRBV12-3/TRBV12-4	.	TGTGCCAGCAGTCCCGTAAACACCGGGGAGCTGTTTTTT	CASSPVNTGELFF
.	TRBJ2-7	TRBV29-1	TRBD2	TGCAGCGTTGAAGTGCCCGGGACTAGTAATTACGAGCAGTACTTC	CSVEVPGTSNYEQYF
.	TRBJ2-2	TRBV19	.	TGTGCCAGTAGTATTTCCGCCGGGGAGCTGTTTTTT	CASSISAGELFF
.	TRBJ2-7	TRBV30	TRBD2	TGTGCCTGGAGAACTAGCGGGAGCTACGAGCAGTACTTC	CAWRTSGSYEQYF